Following are 27 T cell receptor beta chains from one sample sequenced in a study of prognosis after radiotherapy for stage I lung cancer. From genomic DNA, two-round multiplex PCR was used to amplify TCR beta CDR3. The authors ran first-round PCR with primers specific to each TRBV and TRBJ gene. MiXCR was run by TCRdb on the multiplex PCR reads, yielding one entry per CDR3 protein. The data contain around 51,000 distinct CDR3 sequences, approximately 35% of them singletons. Sequenced material: PBMCs, taken before or after stereotactic body radiation therapy (not recorded which). The receptors stem from a donor at least 50 years old with non-small cell lung cancer.

This clonotype was seen ten or more times. The rearrangement joins TRBV20-1 to TRBJ2-3; 7 bases agree with TRBD2. Germline assignment: CDR1 DFQATT and CDR2 SNEGSKA (reference sequence). The V and J ends lost 3 bases and 3 bases, in that order; junction bases with no gene match: 21. This CDR3 is built from 19 residues. This chain's CDR3 is CSARDLLESGGKNTDTQYF. The DNA for the CDR3 is TGCAGTGCTAGGGACTTGCTCGAATCCGGGGGGAAAAATACAGATACGCAGTATTTT.

About this clonotype itself: With a much larger clone just one base away, this may be a read error. The genes are TRBV14 and TRBJ2-7; D unclear. V lost 3 bases, J lost 6 bases, and 15 bases lay in between. Germline CDR1 SGHDN, CDR2 FVKESK. The CDR3 loop spans 14 amino acids. In DNA form, the CDR3 reads TGTGCCAGCAGCCATATAACTGGCTCGGGCGAGCAGTACTTC. Translating it yields CASSHITGSGEQYF.

The sample holds many counts of this clonotype. J is TRBJ2-7 and V is TRBV20-1; no clear D. This CDR3 has 14 residues. Trimming cost V 3 bases and J 2 bases, with 14 bases left between them. Germline V lookup: CDR1 DFQATT, CDR2 SNEGSKA (reference sequence). The CDR3 DNA reads as TGCAGTGCTAGTCAAGGGCCCGGAGCCTACGAGCAGTACTTC. Translating it yields CSASQGPGAYEQYF.

In regard to this clonotype: One junction end does not reproduce the germline sequence, and a read error may be involved. This chain links TRBV7-2 with TRBJ2-2, with D perhaps being TRBD1 or TRBD2 (5 bases each). The CDR3 loop spans 16 amino acids. The germline V gene encodes CDR1 SGHTA and CDR2 FQGNSA. The DNA of the CDR3 is TGTGCCAGCAGCGGGGCCGCTGTAGGGGCCACCGGGGAGCTGGTTTTT. Its translation: CASSGAAVGATGELVF.

With respect to this clonotype: With a far larger clone one base away, a read error is the likely cause. The chain has TRBV6-1 and TRBJ2-1; 7 nucleotides align to TRBD2. The V and J ends lost 9 bases and 3 bases, in that order; junction bases with no gene match: 5. CDR1 MNHNS and CDR2 SASEGT come from the germline V gene. This CDR3 is built from 13 residues. CDR3 in amino acids: CASSGWDYNEQFF. CDR3 in DNA: TGTGCCAGTAGCGGGTGGGACTACAATGAGCAGTTCTTC.

At least ten counts were recorded for this clonotype. V and J are TRBV18 and TRBJ2-7, with D hard to call. Trimming removed 6 bases at V and 5 bases at J, with 14 bases between. The CDR3 has 13 residues. Germline loops: CDR1 KGHSH, CDR2 LQKENI. This CDR3 is CASSPFPGDEQYF. CDR3 nucleotides: TGTGCCAGCTCCCCATTTCCGGGCGACGAGCAGTACTTC. The variable domain in full, with the rest retrieved from reference TRBV18 and TRBJ2-7, is NAGVMQNPRHLVRRRGQEARLRCSPMKGHSHVYWYRQLPEEGLKFMVYLQKENIIDESGMPKERFSAEFPKEGPSILRIQQVVRGDSAAYFCASSPFPGDEQYFGPGTRLTVT.

This clonotype was found many times. This rearrangement joins TRBV20-1 to TRBJ1-1, with D possibly TRBD1 on 5 matching bases. The CDR3 is made up of 13 amino acids. With 3 bases removed from V and 2 bases from J, the gap between germline ends came to 10 bases. The V gene's germline CDR1 is DFQATT and CDR2 SNEGSKA (reference sequence). The CDR3 is CSARRGHNTEAFF. CDR3 DNA: TGCAGTGCTAGGAGGGGCCATAACACTGAAGCTTTCTTT.

This rearrangement joins TRBV11-1 to TRBJ2-3; 9 nucleotides line up with TRBD2. V lost 6 bases to trimming and J lost 1 base; unmatched junction nucleotides: 8. This CDR3 comprises 16 residues. Germline CDR1 and CDR2: SGHAT and FQDESV (reference sequence). In DNA form, the CDR3 reads TGTGCCAGCAGTCTTAGGCGGGGGGGCGGCACAGATACGCAGTATTTT. It yields the protein CASSLRRGGGTDTQYF.

About this clonotype: It differs at one base from a far larger clone, so likely a read error. The J gene is TRBJ2-1, the V gene TRBV6-9; 9 bases agree with TRBD2. The length of the CDR3 is 18 residues. The germline V gene has CDR1 MNHGY and CDR2 SVAAGI. CDR3 nucleotides: TGTGCCAGCATTTATAAGAGGGAGGGGGCGGGAGGGCCCTATGAGCAGTTCTTC. It encodes CASIYKREGAGGPYEQFF.

About this clonotype: A much larger clone lies a single base off, so this may be a read error. This chain links TRBV6-1 with TRBJ2-5, with D perhaps TRBD2 (5 bases). CDR1 MNHNS and CDR2 SASEGT come from the germline V gene. The CDR3 covers 16 residues. The CDR3 is CASRRTRISIQENQYF. The CDR3 DNA is TGTGCCAGCAGGAGGACTCGCATAAGTATTCAAGAGAACCAGTACTTC.

Notes on this clonotype: This sequence is one base from a far larger clone and is likely a read error. V is TRBV6-2 or TRBV6-3 and J is TRBJ2-7, with 10 nucleotides matching TRBD2. The CDR3 is 14 residues long. The germline gives CDR1 MNHEY, CDR2 SVGEGT. J lost 3 bases, V lost 10 bases, and 9 bases had no gene match. CDR3 loop: CATIFRTSGYEQYF. The CDR3 DNA reads as TGTGCCACAATTTTCCGGACTAGCGGCTACGAGCAGTACTTC.

The table lists this clonotype with many counts. In nucleotides, the CDR3 is TGTGCCAGCAGTGCCCGGGACGCTAAGGGGGAGCTGTTTTTT. Translated: CASSARDAKGELFF. The gene calls are TRBV6-1 and TRBJ2-2; D possibly matches TRBD1 or TRBD2 (5 bases each). The CDR3 is made up of 14 amino acids. The germline CDR1 and CDR2 sequences are MNHNS and SASEGT. V shed 4 bases and J shed 8 bases, with 14 bases lying between them.

The chain recombines TRBV16 with TRBJ1-4; no reliable D call. The germline gives CDR1 KGHSY, CDR2 FQNENV. The CDR3 contains 14 residues. V lost 1 base and J lost 5, with 8 bases in between. CDR3 amino acids: CASSQFQSNEKLFF. The CDR3, as DNA: TGTGCCAGCAGCCAATTTCAGAGCAATGAAAAACTGTTTTTT.

This clonotype was detected ten times or more. The chain recombines TRBV4-1 with TRBJ2-5, with 8 bases lining up with TRBD2. Germline-derived CDR1 and CDR2 are MGHRA and YSYEKL. V lost 5 bases, J lost 7 bases, and 12 bases stayed unmatched. CDR3 size: 15 residues. The DNA of the CDR3 is TGCGCCAGCAGCACCGGGAGGGGGGAAAGACGGACCCAGTACTTC. This translates into CASSTGRGERRTQYF.

Comment on this clonotype: This clone may be a read error of a much larger clone one base away. This sequence joins TRBV6-2 or TRBV6-3 and TRBJ2-5; D might be TRBD1 or TRBD2, each matching 5 bases. The germline V gene encodes CDR1 MNHEY and CDR2 SVGEGT. The CDR3 is made up of 15 amino acids. CDR3 sequence (DNA): TGTGCCAGCAGTTATTCCGGGACCGCGAGGGAGACCCATTACTTC. This codes for CASSYSGTARETHYF.

This clonotype was observed many times. This rearrangement joins TRBV9 to TRBJ2-2; the D gene is possibly TRBD1 (6 bases). The CDR3 length is 14 residues. Germline V gene lookup returns CDR1 SGDLS and CDR2 YYNGEE. V was shortened by 4 bases and J by 4 bases, with 11 bases between the two germline ends. For the CDR3, the DNA is TGTGCCAGCAGCCCCCCCAGGGGCACCGGGGAGCTGTTTTTT. As protein: CASSPPRGTGELFF.

Ten or more counts support this clonotype. The CDR3 region is CASTQGRLTEAFF. For the CDR3, the DNA is TGTGCCAGTACCCAGGGGCGGCTCACTGAAGCTTTCTTT. The J gene is TRBJ1-1, the V gene TRBV19, with D possibly matching TRBD1 (6 bases). CDR1 is LNHDA and CDR2 is SQIVND in the germline V gene (reference sequence). V lost 7 bases and J 4 bases, leaving 13 bases between the germline ends. This CDR3 has 13 amino acids.

The V and J genes are TRBV7-6 and TRBJ2-1, with unresolved D. V gave up 5 bases and J gave up 0 bases, with 11 bases separating them. CDR3 length: 15 amino acids. Germline V lookup: CDR1 SGHVS, CDR2 FNYEAQ. CDR3 residues: CASSASLSSYNEQFF. As DNA, the CDR3 is TGTGCCAGCAGCGCGTCCCTCAGCTCCTACAATGAGCAGTTCTTC.

About this clonotype itself: A much larger clone differs from this one at a single base, so this may be a read error. This chain links TRBV11-2 with TRBJ2-5; the D call may be TRBD1 or TRBD2 (5 bases each). Per germline, CDR1 SGHAT and CDR2 FQNNGV. This CDR3 region has 14 residues. CDR3 sequence (DNA): TGTGCCAGCAGCTCCGGGACCCTCGGGGAGACCCAGCACTTC. It translates to CASSSGTLGETQHF.

Turning to this clonotype: A read error may explain this, as a much larger clone is one base away. The rearrangement links TRBV6-5 to TRBJ1-2; D call uncertain. This CDR3 is 13 amino acids long. The germline V gene has CDR1 MNHEY and CDR2 SVGAGI. CDR3: CASSYGRNYVYTF. The CDR3 DNA reads TGTGCCAGCAGTTATGGGCGAAACTATGTCTACACCTTC.

This clonotype was seen only once. The CDR3, as DNA: TGTGCCAGCAGCCTACTGACAGGGGGCTACGAGCAGTACTTC. Protein product: CASSLLTGGYEQYF. The chain links TRBV7-9 to TRBJ2-7; 9 bases match TRBD1. Germline trimming cut 5 bases from V and 3 bases from J; bases unmatched to any gene: 5. This CDR3 region has 14 residues. Germline values: CDR1 SEHNR, CDR2 FQNEAQ (reference sequence).

This clonotype was seen at least ten times. V usage is TRBV5-1 and J usage is TRBJ1-1; a weak D match, TRBD1 (6 bases). CDR1 SGHRS and CDR2 YFSETQ come from the germline V gene. The CDR3 loop spans 15 amino acids. Between the trimmed V and J ends, which lost 7 bases and 1 base, there was a span of 17 bases. The chain's CDR3 is CASRPWGAGNTEAFF. The CDR3 nucleotides read TGCGCCAGCCGACCATGGGGGGCTGGGAACACTGAAGCTTTCTTT. Together with reference TRBV5-1 and TRBJ1-1, the CDR3 gives the full variable domain: KAGVTQTPRYLIKTRGQQVTLSCSPISGHRSVSWYQQTPGQGLQFLFEYFSETQRNKGNFPGRFSGRQFSNSRSEMNVSTLELGDSALYLCASRPWGAGNTEAFFGQGTRLTVV.

This clonotype was recorded many times. J is TRBJ1-4 and V is TRBV28; D is unclear. The V and J ends lost 5 bases and 5 bases respectively, with 6 bases between them. There are 12 residues in the CDR3. Germline V lookup: CDR1 MDHEN, CDR2 SYDVKM. This chain's CDR3 is CASSPLNEKLFF. CDR3 bases: TGTGCCAGCAGTCCCCTAAATGAAAAACTGTTTTTT.

This chain uses TRBV20-1 with TRBJ1-2, with 7 positions matching TRBD1. Per the germline V gene, CDR1 is DFQATT and CDR2 is SNEGSKA (reference sequence). This CDR3 has 15 residues. V lost 0 bases and J lost 8; bases outside the gene matches: 12. In DNA form, the CDR3 reads TGCAGTGCTAGAGATGATTGGGCAGGGGGTCTAGGCTACACCTTC. It codes for CSARDDWAGGLGYTF.

This clonotype was observed at least ten times. The rearrangement links TRBV5-1 to TRBJ2-1; 10 bases are shared with TRBD2. With 1 base clipped from V and 4 bases from J, the junction kept 2 bases outside the gene matches. This CDR3 region has 15 residues. Germline loops: CDR1 SGHRS, CDR2 YFSETQ. In DNA, the CDR3 is TGCGCCAGCAGCTTGACTAGCGGGACATACAATGAGCAGTTCTTC. Translated, it gives CASSLTSGTYNEQFF.

This clonotype showed up many times. This chain joins TRBV24-1 and TRBJ2-2; D remains unclear. CDR1 and CDR2 (germline): KGHDR, SFDVKD. Trimming removed 0 bases at V and 6 bases at J, with 1 base between. This CDR3 region has 12 residues. The CDR3 region has the DNA TGTGCCACCAGTGATTTGCCCGGGGAGCTGTTTTTT. Translation gives CATSDLPGELFF.

At least ten counts were recorded for this clonotype. J is TRBJ2-7 and V is TRBV20-1, with 7 bases matching TRBD2. Trimming removed 3 bases from V and 6 bases from J; junction bases left unmatched: 2. Germline-derived CDR1 and CDR2 are DFQATT and SNEGSKA (reference sequence). The CDR3 contains 11 residues. In DNA form, the CDR3 reads TGCAGTGCTAGCGGGAGGAGCGAGCAGTACTTC. Its translation: CSASGRSEQYF.